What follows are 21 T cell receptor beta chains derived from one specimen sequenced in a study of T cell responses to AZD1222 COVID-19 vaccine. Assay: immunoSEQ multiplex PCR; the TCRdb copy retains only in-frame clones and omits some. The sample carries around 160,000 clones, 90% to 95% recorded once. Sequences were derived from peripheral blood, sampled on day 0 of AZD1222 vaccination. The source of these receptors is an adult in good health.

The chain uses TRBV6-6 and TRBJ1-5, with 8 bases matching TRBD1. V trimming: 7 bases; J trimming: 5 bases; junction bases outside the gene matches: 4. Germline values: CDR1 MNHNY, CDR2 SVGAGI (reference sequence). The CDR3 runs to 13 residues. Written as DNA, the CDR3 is TGTGCCAGCAATGACAGGGGCGATCAGCCCCAGCATTTT. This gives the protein CASNDRGDQPQHF.

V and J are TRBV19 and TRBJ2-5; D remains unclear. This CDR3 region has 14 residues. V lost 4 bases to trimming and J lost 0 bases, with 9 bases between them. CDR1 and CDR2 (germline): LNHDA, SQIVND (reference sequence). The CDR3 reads CASSTLQYQETQYF. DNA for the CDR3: TGTGCCAGTAGTACCTTGCAGTACCAAGAGACCCAGTACTTC. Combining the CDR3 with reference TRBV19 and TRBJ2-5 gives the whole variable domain DGGITQSPKYLFRKEGQNVTLSCEQNLNHDAMYWYRQDPGQGLRLIYYSQIVNDFQKGDIAEGYSVSREKKESFPLTVTSAQKNPTAFYLCASSTLQYQETQYFGPGTRLLVL.

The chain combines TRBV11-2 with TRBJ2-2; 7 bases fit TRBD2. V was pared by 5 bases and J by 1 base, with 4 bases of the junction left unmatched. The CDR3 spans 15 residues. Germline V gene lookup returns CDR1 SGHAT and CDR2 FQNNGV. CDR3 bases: TGTGCCAGCAGCCGGACTAGGGGGAACACCGGGGAGCTGTTTTTT. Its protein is CASSRTRGNTGELFF.

CDR3 DNA sequence: TGTGCTAGTGGTTTGATGGGTGCTGGCTACACCTTC. Translating it yields CASGLMGAGYTF. The gene calls are TRBV12-5 and TRBJ1-2, with D hard to call. Trimming pared 2 bases from V and 7 bases from J, leaving 8 bases between. This CDR3 has 12 amino acids. Germline V gene lookup returns CDR1 LGHNT and CDR2 FRNRAP.

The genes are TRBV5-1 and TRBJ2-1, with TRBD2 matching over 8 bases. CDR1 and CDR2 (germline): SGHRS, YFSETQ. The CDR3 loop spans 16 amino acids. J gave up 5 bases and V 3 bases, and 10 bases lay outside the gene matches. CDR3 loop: CASSSPRAGGHNEQFF. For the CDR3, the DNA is TGCGCCAGCAGCTCCCCCCGGGCGGGGGGACACAATGAGCAGTTCTTC. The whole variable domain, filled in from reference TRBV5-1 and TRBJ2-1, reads KAGVTQTPRYLIKTRGQQVTLSCSPISGHRSVSWYQQTPGQGLQFLFEYFSETQRNKGNFPGRFSGRQFSNSRSEMNVSTLELGDSALYLCASSSPRAGGHNEQFFGPGTRLTVL.

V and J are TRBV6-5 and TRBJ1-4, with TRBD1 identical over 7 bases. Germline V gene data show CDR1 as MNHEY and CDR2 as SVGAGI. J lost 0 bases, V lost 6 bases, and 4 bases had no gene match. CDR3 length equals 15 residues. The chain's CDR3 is CASSWTGATNEKLFF. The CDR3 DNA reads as TGTGCCAGCAGCTGGACAGGCGCAACTAATGAAAAACTGTTTTTT.

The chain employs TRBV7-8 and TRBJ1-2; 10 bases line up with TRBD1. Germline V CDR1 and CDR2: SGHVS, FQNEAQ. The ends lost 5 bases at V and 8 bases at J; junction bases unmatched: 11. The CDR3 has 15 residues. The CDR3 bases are TGTGCCAGCAGCAAGACCGGGACAGGGGCGGGAGGCTACACCTTC. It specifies CASSKTGTGAGGYTF. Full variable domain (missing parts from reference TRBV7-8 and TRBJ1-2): GAGVSQSPRYKVAKRGQDVALRCDPISGHVSLFWYQQALGQGPEFLTYFQNEAQLDKSGLPSDRFFAERPEGSVSTLKIQRTQQEDSAVYLCASSKTGTGAGGYTFGSGTRLTVV.

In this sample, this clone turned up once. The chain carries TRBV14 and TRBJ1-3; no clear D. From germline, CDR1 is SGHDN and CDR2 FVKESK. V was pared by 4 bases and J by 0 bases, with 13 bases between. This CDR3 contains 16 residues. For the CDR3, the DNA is TGTGCCAGCAGCCTTGTTGCGTCATCCTCTGGAAACACCATATATTTT. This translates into CASSLVASSSGNTIYF.

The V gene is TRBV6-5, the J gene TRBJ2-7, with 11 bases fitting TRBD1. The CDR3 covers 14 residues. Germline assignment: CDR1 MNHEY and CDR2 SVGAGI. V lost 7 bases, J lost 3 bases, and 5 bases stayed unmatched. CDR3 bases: TGTGCCAGCATAAAAGGGACAGGGGGCTACGAGCAGTACTTC. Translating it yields CASIKGTGGYEQYF.

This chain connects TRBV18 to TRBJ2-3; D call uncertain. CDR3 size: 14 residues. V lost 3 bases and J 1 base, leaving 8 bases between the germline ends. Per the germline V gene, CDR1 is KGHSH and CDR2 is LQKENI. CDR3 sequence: CASSPSTGTDTQYF. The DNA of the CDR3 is TGTGCCAGCTCACCGAGCACAGGCACAGATACGCAGTATTTT.

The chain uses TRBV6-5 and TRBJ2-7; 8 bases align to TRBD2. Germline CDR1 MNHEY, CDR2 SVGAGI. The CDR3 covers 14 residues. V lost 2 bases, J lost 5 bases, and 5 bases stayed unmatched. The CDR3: CASSYQRETNEQYF. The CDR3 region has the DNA TGTGCCAGCAGTTACCAGCGGGAGACTAACGAGCAGTACTTC.

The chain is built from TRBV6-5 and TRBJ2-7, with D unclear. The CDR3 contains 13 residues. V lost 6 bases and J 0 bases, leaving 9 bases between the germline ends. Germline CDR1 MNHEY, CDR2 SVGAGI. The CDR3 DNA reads TGTGCCAGCAGCCGGACGGTCTCCTACGAGCAGTACTTC. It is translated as CASSRTVSYEQYF.

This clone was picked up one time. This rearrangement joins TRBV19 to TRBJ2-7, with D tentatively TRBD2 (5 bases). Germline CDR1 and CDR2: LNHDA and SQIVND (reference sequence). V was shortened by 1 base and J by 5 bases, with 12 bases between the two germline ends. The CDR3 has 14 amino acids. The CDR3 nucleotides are TGTGCCAGTAGTATAGCTGGTCGGGGTCACGAGCAGTACTTC. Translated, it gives CASSIAGRGHEQYF. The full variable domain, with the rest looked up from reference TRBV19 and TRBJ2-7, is DGGITQSPKYLFRKEGQNVTLSCEQNLNHDAMYWYRQDPGQGLRLIYYSQIVNDFQKGDIAEGYSVSREKKESFPLTVTSAQKNPTAFYLCASSIAGRGHEQYFGPGTRLTVT.

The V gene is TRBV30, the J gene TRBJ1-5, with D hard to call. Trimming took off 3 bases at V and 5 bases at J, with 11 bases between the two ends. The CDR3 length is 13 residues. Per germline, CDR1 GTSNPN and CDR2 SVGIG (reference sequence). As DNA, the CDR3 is TGTGCCTGGAGCCCGGCAGGTGATCAGCCCCAGCATTTT. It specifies CAWSPAGDQPQHF.

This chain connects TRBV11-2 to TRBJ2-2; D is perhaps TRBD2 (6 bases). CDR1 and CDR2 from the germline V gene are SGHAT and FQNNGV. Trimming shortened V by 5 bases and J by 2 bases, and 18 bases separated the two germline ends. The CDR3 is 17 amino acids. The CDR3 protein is CASSPRAGTANTGELFF. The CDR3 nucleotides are TGTGCCAGCAGCCCCAGGGCGGGGACCGCAAACACCGGGGAGCTGTTTTTT.

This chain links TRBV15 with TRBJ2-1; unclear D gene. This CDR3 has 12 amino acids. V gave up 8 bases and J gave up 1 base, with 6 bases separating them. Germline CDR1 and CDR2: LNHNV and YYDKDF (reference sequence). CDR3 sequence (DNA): TGTGCCACCGGAGTGTCCTACAATGAGCAGTTCTTC. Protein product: CATGVSYNEQFF.

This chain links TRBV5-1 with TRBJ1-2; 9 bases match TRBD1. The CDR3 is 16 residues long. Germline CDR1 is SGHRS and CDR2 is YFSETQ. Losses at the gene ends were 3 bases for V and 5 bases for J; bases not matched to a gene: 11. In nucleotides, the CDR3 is TGCGCCAGCAGCTCGGGAGGGACAGGGACGGCGTATGGCTACACCTTC. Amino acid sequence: CASSSGGTGTAYGYTF.

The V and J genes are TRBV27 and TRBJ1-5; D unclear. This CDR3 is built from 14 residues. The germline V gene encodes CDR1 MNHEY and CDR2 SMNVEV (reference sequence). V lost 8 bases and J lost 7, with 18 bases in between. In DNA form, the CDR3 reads TGTGCCAGCGGGAAGCATGCGGTGTCACAGCCCCAGCATTTT. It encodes CASGKHAVSQPQHF.

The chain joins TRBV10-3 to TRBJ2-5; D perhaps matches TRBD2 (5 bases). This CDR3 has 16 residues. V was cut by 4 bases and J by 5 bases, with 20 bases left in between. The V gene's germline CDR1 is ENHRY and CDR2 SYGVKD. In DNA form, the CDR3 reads TGTGCCATCAGTGGTCATGAGGGCCCCCAAAGGGAGACCCAGTACTTC. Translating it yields CAISGHEGPQRETQYF.

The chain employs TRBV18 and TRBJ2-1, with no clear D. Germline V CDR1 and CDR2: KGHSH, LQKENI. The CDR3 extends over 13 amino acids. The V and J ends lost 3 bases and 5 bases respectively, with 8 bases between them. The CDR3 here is CASSPRRDNEQFF. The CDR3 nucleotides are TGTGCCAGCTCACCTCGACGAGACAATGAGCAGTTCTTC.

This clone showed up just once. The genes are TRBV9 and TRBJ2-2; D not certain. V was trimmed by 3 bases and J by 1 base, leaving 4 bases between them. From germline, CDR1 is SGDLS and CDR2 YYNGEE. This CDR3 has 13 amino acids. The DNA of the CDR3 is TGTGCCAGCAGCGAAGGGAACACCGGGGAGCTGTTTTTT. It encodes CASSEGNTGELFF.